The clone carrying this TCR beta chain was counted ten times or more. Antigen unknown. Arm-PCR with iRepertoire HTBI primers amplified the CDR3 regions for these TCR beta libraries. In the original workflow: Across the samples, identification revealed 50 to 80 TRBV and about 13 TRBJ segments. From the multiplex PCR reads, TCRdb called clonotypes with MiXCR, one entry per CDR3 protein. These V and J calls derive from TCRdb rather than the authors' analysis. Of roughly 510,000 distinct CDR3 sequences detected, about 16% appear once; the ten largest clones hold approximately 12%. This sample's time point: newly diagnosed GD, antithyroid drugs for less than 3 months. Extracted RNA from PBMCs served as the source of the TCR library. The data belong to a study of regulatory T cells in long-lasting Graves disease. Study results and caveats: Having only a small sample size may have limited accuracy. Persistent disease exhibited a predilection for TRBV28, TRBJ1-2 and TRBJ2-5. In persistent patients, shared public clonotypes (2,741) outnumbered those in new patients (roughly 870).

Trimming removed 6 bases from V and 2 bases from J; junction bases left unmatched: 7. This CDR3 contains 14 residues. In addition, the sample was reused for a study of T cells in Graves' hyperthyroidism and ophthalmopathy.

Sequenced here: peripheral blood mononuclear cells (PBMCs), sampled at new diagnosis, from a patient treated with antithyroid drugs. The clonotype was recovered from a man aged 18 to 29 with Graves disease. The chain couples TRBV12-3 or TRBV12-4 to TRBJ2-7, with 7 bases identical to TRBD1. The CDR3 loop reads CASSITGAAYEQYF. DNA of the CDR3: TGTGCCAGCAGCATCACAGGGGCAGCCTACGAGCAGTACTTC.